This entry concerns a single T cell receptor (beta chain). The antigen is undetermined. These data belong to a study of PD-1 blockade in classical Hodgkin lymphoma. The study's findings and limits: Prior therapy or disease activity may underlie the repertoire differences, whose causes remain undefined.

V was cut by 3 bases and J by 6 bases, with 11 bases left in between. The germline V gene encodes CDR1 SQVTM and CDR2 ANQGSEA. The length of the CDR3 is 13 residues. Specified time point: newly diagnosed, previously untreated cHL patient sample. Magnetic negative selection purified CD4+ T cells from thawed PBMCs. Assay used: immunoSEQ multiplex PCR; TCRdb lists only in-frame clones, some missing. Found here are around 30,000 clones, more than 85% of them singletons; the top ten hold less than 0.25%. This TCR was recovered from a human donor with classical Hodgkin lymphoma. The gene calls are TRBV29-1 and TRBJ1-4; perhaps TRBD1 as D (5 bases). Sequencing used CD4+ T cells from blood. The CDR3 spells CSVERAGDEKLFF. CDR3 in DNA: TGCAGCGTTGAGAGGGCGGGGGATGAAAAACTGTTTTTT.